This is a list of T cell receptor beta chains from one sample in a study of OX40 agonist ivuxolimab in advanced cancers. This table comes from immunoSEQ multiplex PCR, and its TCRdb copy is limited to in-frame clones, with some not included. This repertoire shows about 72,000 clones, about four fifths found once; its top ten account for 2% to 2.5%. Sequencing was performed on CD4+ or CD8+ T cells sorted from blood, taken in a trial of the OX40 agonist ivuxolimab. The receptors shown here come from an adult with an advanced solid tumor such as melanoma, head and neck, liver or kidney cancer. CDR3s include the opening cysteine and the closing phenylalanine or tryptophan. A D gene is named only where the DNA matches it firmly. Not all rows give a size; the values are once, few, many and, for expanded clones, a class.

TRBD2 16 TRBV7-9 NA CASSLEAGGPLDEQFF
NA 16 TRBV14 NA CASSQMHQNTYNEQFF
TRBD1 16 TRBV19 once CASSRRTGGLGETQYF
NA 15 TRBV6-5 NA CASSPSDGGRYEQYF
NA 15 TRBV11-2 NA CASSSQPFSGDGYTF
TRBD1 16 TRBV4-1 NA CASSPIGTGLSYEQYF
NA 12 TRBV28 NA CASSSSNTEAFF
TRBD1 13 TRBV19 NA CASSTTGVDEQYF
TRBD2 14 TRBV29-1 NA CSVASASGRGPQYF
NA 14 TRBV28 NA CASSPLAGSYGYTF
NA 14 TRBV30 NA CAWSVRGAGEKLFF
NA 13 TRBV5-4 NA CASSPDLGGEQFF
TRBD1 14 TRBV7-3 NA CASSTGGGSTEAFF
NA 14 TRBV7-8 NA CASSLRRGTYEQYF
TRBD2 18 TRBV7-3 NA CASSRQPPGLAPTGEQFF
TRBD2 15 TRBV29-1 few CSVGTSARGAGELFF
TRBD2 16 TRBV6-5 once CASSSVLAGGRDTQYF
NA 12 TRBV2 NA CASSADDYEQYF
NA 15 TRBV19 NA CASQTTRGGQETQYF
NA 14 TRBV11-2 NA CASSLGFVGNTIYF
TRBD1 17 TRBV5-7 NA CASTIPSGGRGKNIQYF
NA 17 TRBV28 NA CASSSSAGTPSGNTIYF
NA 14 TRBV15 NA CATSRDRYQETQYF
NA 18 TRBV14 NA CASSQYAGTAANTGELFF
TRBD2 16 TRBV7-2 NA CASSLGLALSADTQYF
NA 14 TRBV7-2 few CASSADTFQETQYF
TRBD2 18 TRBV7-9 NA CASRPMQGLAGEHNEQFF
NA 13 TRBV27 NA CASRGQLNYGYTF
NA 14 TRBV10-3 NA CAISESGSDNEQFF
NA 14 TRBV7-2 NA CASSLGSGYNEQFF
NA 13 TRBV10-3 NA CALRGSPNTEAFF
TRBD1 13 TRBV7-2 NA CASSPTGDREAFF
NA 17 TRBV21-1 NA CASSEEGDRGSNQPQHF
TRBD1 15 TRBV19 NA CASSIPGQGAYEQYF
NA 12 TRBV19 NA CASRSYPGEQYF
NA 13 TRBV5-5 NA CASTEAGYTEAFF
TRBD2 17 TRBV19 NA CASRVQGGSGRGDEQFF
NA 14 TRBV7-2 once CASSGLGSYNEQFF
NA 13 TRBV6-1 NA CASSDGGSGEQYF
NA 14 TRBV11-3 NA CASSLVRGDTEAFF
TRBD2 18 TRBV2 NA CASSFLGLAGSLGETQYF
TRBD1 15 TRBV19 few CASSMPGTGNTEAFF
TRBD1 13 TRBV4-3 NA CASSRDRDETQYF
NA 15 TRBV7-2 NA CASSLWGEVVETQYF
NA 14 TRBV19 NA CASSLGQPLYEQYF
NA 13 TRBV4-3 NA CASSQESGREAFF
NA 16 TRBV7-9 NA CASSLAGGLRSYEQYF
TRBD1 15 TRBV4-2 NA CASSQVAGTGEKLFF
NA 18 TRBV7-2 NA CASSLVSGSRDGTDTQYF
NA 15 TRBV11-2 NA CASSLVKRYTDTQYF
NA 14 TRBV7-7 NA CASSHAPSTDTQYF
NA 15 TRBV7-3 NA CASSFGGISPYEQYF